These T cell receptor beta chains were read from a single sample in a study of blood T cell repertoires in COVID-19. The table came from immunoSEQ multiplex PCR; TCRdb's copy has only in-frame clones and leaves some out. The data contain roughly 430,000 clones, 70% to 90% of them singletons. Sequenced sample: PBMCs or T cells enriched from blood (not recorded which). These receptors originate from a woman aged 40 to 49 with acute COVID-19. CDR3s include the opening cysteine and the closing phenylalanine or tryptophan. A D gene is named only where the DNA matches it firmly. Some rows have no size entry. The others give once, few or many, or a class for an expanded clone.

-	-	TRBV4-1	TRBJ2-5	TGCGCCAGCAGCCAACAACAGGGTGGGAGCTCCCAGTACTTC	CASSQQQGGSSQYF
-	-	TRBV2	TRBJ2-7	TGTGCCAGCAGTGAACCCCTTAGCGGTAAAAACTCCTACGAGCAGTACTTC	CASSEPLSGKNSYEQYF
-	-	TRBV30	TRBJ2-6	TGTGCCTGGAGTGTACGTAAGGGGGCTGGGGCCAACGTCCTGACTTTC	CAWSVRKGAGANVLTF
-	TRBD1	TRBV18	TRBJ2-1	TGTGCCAGCTCGGCCGGGACAGGGAGCTACAATGAGCAGTTCTTC	CASSAGTGSYNEQFF
once	TRBD1	TRBV6-5	TRBJ1-2	TGTGCCAGCAGACCAGGACAGGTCTATGGCTACACCTTC	CASRPGQVYGYTF
-	-	TRBV11-2	TRBJ2-1	TGTGCCAGCACCATAGACGGGAACTACAATGAGCAGTTCTTC	CASTIDGNYNEQFF
-	-	TRBV18	TRBJ1-5	TGTGCCAGCTCACCATTACAGAATAGCAATCAGCCCCAGCATTTT	CASSPLQNSNQPQHF
few	-	TRBV30	TRBJ1-6	TGTGCCTGGAGTGTTGGGAGCTCCTATAATTCACCCCTCCACTTT	CAWSVGSSYNSPLHF
-	TRBD2	TRBV7-9	TRBJ2-5	TGTGCCAGCAGCTCGACTAGCGGGGGCCCCCAAGAGACCCAGTACTTC	CASSSTSGGPQETQYF
-	-	TRBV19	TRBJ1-4	TGTGCCAGTAGTATAATGCAGGGGACGGAAAAACTGTTTTTT	CASSIMQGTEKLFF
-	-	TRBV6-5	TRBJ2-7	TGTGCCAGCAGGACCACTACAATTGAATACGAGCAGTACTTC	CASRTTTIEYEQYF
-	-	TRBV24-1	TRBJ1-5	TGTGCCACCAGTGATTTGATTTCTAATCAGCCCCAGCATTTT	CATSDLISNQPQHF
-	TRBD2	TRBV2	TRBJ2-5	TGTGCCAGCAGTGTCCTCGGGGGGGCCTCGGAGACCCAGTACTTC	CASSVLGGASETQYF
-	-	TRBV2	TRBJ2-3	TGTGCCAGCAGACTCGAGGGCAAAAATACGCAGTATTTT	CASRLEGKNTQYF
-	-	TRBV5-4	TRBJ2-5	TGTGCCAGCAGCTTGGATCGACCAACCCCAGGGGAGACCCAGTACTTC	CASSLDRPTPGETQYF
-	-	TRBV19	TRBJ1-1	TGTGCCAGTAACTATGTTAACATGAACACTGAAGCTTTCTTT	CASNYVNMNTEAFF
-	TRBD1	TRBV5-8	TRBJ1-5	TGTGCCAGCAGCTTCGGACAGGCCCGGCAGCCCCAGCATTTT	CASSFGQARQPQHF
-	TRBD1	TRBV2	TRBJ1-5	TGTGCCAGCACTCAGACAGGGGGCAATCAGCCCCAGCATTTT	CASTQTGGNQPQHF